Shown below are 24 T cell receptor beta chains from a single sample sequenced in a study of cytomegalovirus exposure and HLA in healthy donors. The PCR used 60 Vbeta and 13 Jbeta primers. This table comes from immunoSEQ multiplex PCR, and its TCRdb copy is limited to in-frame clones, with some not included. Of more than 150,000 clones in the sample, about 84% are singletons; the top ten hold 3.8%. The source material was PBMCs. The receptor source for this set is a man over 45 in good health and CMV-seronegative.

V is TRBV11-2 and J is TRBJ1-6, with TRBD1 identical over 7 bases. With 5 bases clipped from V and 7 bases from J, the junction kept 8 bases outside the gene matches. The CDR3 runs to 15 residues. Germline CDR1 and CDR2: SGHAT and FQNNGV. CDR3 sequence reads: CASSHRGSNNSPLHF. CDR3 nucleotide sequence: TGTGCCAGCAGCCACAGGGGTTCGAACAATTCACCCCTCCACTTT.

The chain carries TRBV27 and TRBJ1-5, with no clear D. The V gene's germline CDR1 is MNHEY and CDR2 SMNVEV (reference sequence). Trimming left V 3 bases short and J 5 bases short, with 11 bases between. CDR3 length equals 14 residues. This chain's CDR3 is CASSFAGKDQPQHF. The CDR3 nucleotides are TGTGCCAGCAGTTTTGCGGGGAAGGATCAGCCCCAGCATTTT.

The CDR3 reads CAIRSGQGGGYTF. Here the CDR3 DNA reads TGTGCCATCAGATCCGGACAGGGAGGTGGCTACACCTTC. The chain has TRBV10-3 and TRBJ1-2, with 8 bases aligning to TRBD1. The CDR3 totals 13 residues. CDR1 and CDR2 (germline): ENHRY, SYGVKD. The ends lost 6 bases at V and 7 bases at J; junction bases unmatched: 7.

V and J are TRBV29-1 and TRBJ2-2, with D uncertain. The germline V gene has CDR1 SQVTM and CDR2 ANQGSEA. The CDR3 spans 12 residues. The V end lost 4 bases, the J end lost 1 base, and 4 bases lay between the germline ends. The CDR3 DNA reads TGCAGCGTTGGCAGGAACACCGGGGAGCTGTTTTTT. It codes for CSVGRNTGELFF.

The CDR3 coding sequence is TGTGCCAGCAGTTTGTCCAGGGGATGGGATGAGCAGTTCTTC. Protein product: CASSLSRGWDEQFF. The chain recombines TRBV27 with TRBJ2-1, with D possibly matching TRBD1 (6 bases). Germline CDR1 MNHEY, CDR2 SMNVEV (reference sequence). The CDR3 length is 14 residues. V lost 3 bases and J 8 bases, leaving 14 bases between the germline ends.

This clone showed up just a few times. V and J are TRBV7-6 and TRBJ2-1; D gene ambiguous. This CDR3 is built from 12 residues. Trimming cost V 5 bases and J 4 bases, with 6 bases left between them. Germline CDR1 and CDR2: SGHVS and FNYEAQ. Written as DNA, the CDR3 is TGTGCCAGCAGCCCCAATTACAATGAGCAGTTCTTC. Protein sequence: CASSPNYNEQFF.

This clone was recorded a few times. The chain recombines TRBV7-2 with TRBJ1-1, with D possibly being TRBD1 (6 bases). CDR1 and CDR2 (germline): SGHTA, FQGNSA. This CDR3 is 14 amino acids long. Trimming took off 0 bases at V and 3 bases at J, with 8 bases between the two ends. CDR3 bases: TGTGCCAGCAGCTTAGCGGGGGGGCACACTGAAGCTTTCTTT. Protein product: CASSLAGGHTEAFF.

The rearrangement links TRBV7-9 to TRBJ2-2, with TRBD1 identical over 8 bases. Looked up from germline, CDR1 is SEHNR and CDR2 is FQNEAQ (reference sequence). The CDR3 is made up of 16 amino acids. The junction had 5 bases not matched to a gene; V was cut back by 3 bases and J by 2 bases. CDR3 amino acids: CASSFWTGTNTGELFF. The CDR3 region has the DNA TGTGCCAGCAGCTTTTGGACAGGGACCAACACCGGGGAGCTGTTTTTT.

The V call is TRBV5-1, the J call TRBJ1-1; the D gene is possibly TRBD1 (5 bases). The germline CDR1 and CDR2 sequences are SGHRS and YFSETQ. The germline V and J ends were trimmed by 6 bases and 4 bases, with 16 bases remaining between them. The CDR3 runs to 14 residues. CDR3 loop: CASNRGAGSTEAFF. CDR3 bases: TGCGCCAGCAATCGCGGGGCCGGTAGCACTGAAGCTTTCTTT.

V gene TRBV9 combines with J gene TRBJ2-2, with TRBD2 identical over 7 bases. The V gene end was trimmed by 0 bases and the J gene end by 2 bases; junction bases not matched to a gene: 13. CDR1 is SGDLS and CDR2 is YYNGEE in the germline V gene. This CDR3 spans 19 amino acids. CDR3 loop: CASSVAYRAGLSNTGELFF. DNA of the CDR3: TGTGCCAGCAGCGTAGCTTACAGAGCGGGACTGAGTAACACCGGGGAGCTGTTTTTT.

The J gene is TRBJ2-5, the V gene TRBV15; maybe TRBD1 (5 bases). V lost 3 bases and J 2 bases, leaving 10 bases between the germline ends. Germline V CDR1 and CDR2: LNHNV, YYDKDF (reference sequence). The CDR3 extends over 14 amino acids. The CDR3 here is CATSSPGSQETQYF. The CDR3 region has the DNA TGTGCCACCAGCAGCCCAGGGTCACAAGAGACCCAGTACTTC.

This clone was counted a few times. This chain connects TRBV4-3 to TRBJ1-4; TRBD1 agrees at 9 bases. The CDR3 is 16 residues long. With V trimmed by 0 bases and J by 6 bases, 5 bases remained unmatched. Germline CDR1 LGHNA, CDR2 YSLEER. CDR3 nucleotides: TGCGCCAGCAGCCAAGATCGAACAGGGGGCGATGAAAAACTGTTTTTT. It translates to CASSQDRTGGDEKLFF.

This clone was observed a handful of times. The V call is TRBV15, the J call TRBJ1-4; D gene ambiguous. Germline lookup yields CDR1 LNHNV and CDR2 YYDKDF (reference sequence). The CDR3 extends over 15 amino acids. V was pared by 4 bases and J by 7 bases, with 16 bases between. DNA for the CDR3: TGTGCCACCAGCAAGATGGGATTACGGGGTGAAAAACTGTTTTTT. Translated, it gives CATSKMGLRGEKLFF.

As to this clone: A junction boundary mismatches the germline segment, possibly from a read error. The chain joins TRBV18 to TRBJ2-5; 7 nucleotides align to TRBD1. Germline values: CDR1 KGHSH, CDR2 LQKENI. This CDR3 is built from 14 residues. DNA for the CDR3: TGTGCCAGCTCTCCACGACAGGGAATGGAGACCCAGTACTTC. Translated: CASSPRQGMETQYF.

V is TRBV5-6 and J is TRBJ2-1; TRBD2 agrees at 16 bases. This CDR3 contains 19 residues. CDR1 and CDR2 from the germline V gene are SGHDT and YYEEEE. With 4 bases clipped from V and 4 bases from J, the junction kept 11 bases outside the gene matches. CDR3 coding DNA: TGTGCCAGCAGCGTACAAGGGACTAGCGGGGGGGCTTGGTACAATGAGCAGTTCTTC. Its protein product is CASSVQGTSGGAWYNEQFF.

The rearrangement links TRBV5-1 to TRBJ1-4; D remains ambiguous. Germline V gene data show CDR1 as SGHRS and CDR2 as YFSETQ. The CDR3 consists of 18 residues. V was pared by 7 bases and J by 7 bases, with 29 bases between. The CDR3 here is CASPFEGQEARLFEKLFF. The CDR3 DNA sequence: TGCGCCAGCCCCTTCGAGGGTCAGGAAGCCAGGCTATTTGAAAAACTGTTTTTT. The full variable domain, its missing parts supplied by reference TRBV5-1 and TRBJ1-4, is KAGVTQTPRYLIKTRGQQVTLSCSPISGHRSVSWYQQTPGQGLQFLFEYFSETQRNKGNFPGRFSGRQFSNSRSEMNVSTLELGDSALYLCASPFEGQEARLFEKLFFGSGTQLSVL.

This chain connects TRBV6-5 to TRBJ1-1; 7 positions match TRBD1. Germline V gene data show CDR1 as MNHEY and CDR2 as SVGAGI. The CDR3 has 15 amino acids. V lost 0 bases and J lost 5; bases outside the gene matches: 6. CDR3 loop: CASSYSGQGVTEAFF. CDR3 DNA: TGTGCCAGCAGTTACTCCGGGCAGGGGGTAACTGAAGCTTTCTTT.

This clone came up a few times. V is TRBV5-1 and J is TRBJ1-1; D might be TRBD1 (6 bases). Trimming stripped 5 bases from V and 7 bases from J, with 15 bases between. The CDR3 runs to 13 residues. Per germline, CDR1 SGHRS and CDR2 YFSETQ. Written as DNA, the CDR3 is TGCGCCAGCAGAGAAACAGGGAGCCATGAAGCTTTCTTT. The encoded protein is CASRETGSHEAFF.

This clone was seen only once. DNA for the CDR3: TGTGCCAGCAGCCGGGACAGGGGGCCTGGAAACACCATATATTTT. This sequence encodes CASSRDRGPGNTIYF. The genes are TRBV6-5 and TRBJ1-3; 12 positions agree with TRBD1. Per the germline V gene, CDR1 is MNHEY and CDR2 is SVGAGI. Trimming at V came to 6 bases and at J to 2 bases, leaving 2 bases not matched to a gene. The CDR3 runs to 15 residues.

This clone was counted between two and nine times. J is TRBJ1-3 and V is TRBV10-3; D may be TRBD1 (5 bases). This CDR3 has 13 amino acids. The germline gives CDR1 ENHRY, CDR2 SYGVKD. The ends were cut back, 9 bases at V and 0 bases at J, with 9 bases in the middle. In DNA form, the CDR3 reads TGTGCCATTTATCAGGGCTCTGGAAACACCATATATTTT. Amino acids: CAIYQGSGNTIYF.

The chain recombines TRBV9 with TRBJ2-7; maybe TRBD2 (7 bases). Germline CDR1 SGDLS, CDR2 YYNGEE. Trimming cost V 4 bases and J 3 bases, with 14 bases left between them. This CDR3 has 14 residues. DNA of the CDR3: TGTGCCAGCAGCCCACAGGGAGGGCTCTACGAGCAGTACTTC. Amino acids: CASSPQGGLYEQYF.

The genes are TRBV30 and TRBJ2-1; D remains ambiguous. The V gene's germline CDR1 is GTSNPN and CDR2 SVGIG (reference sequence). The CDR3 is made up of 13 amino acids. V lost 2 bases to trimming and J lost 6 bases, with 11 bases between them. CDR3 residues: CAWSSGSRNEQFF. CDR3 coding DNA: TGTGCCTGGAGTTCCGGGTCCCGCAATGAGCAGTTCTTC.

The chain employs TRBV27 and TRBJ1-5; 9 bases agree with TRBD1. V lost 5 bases, J lost 2 bases, and 7 bases stayed unmatched. Germline loops: CDR1 MNHEY, CDR2 SMNVEV (reference sequence). The CDR3 sequence is 16 residues long. This chain's CDR3 is CASSPTGGHGNQPQHF. As DNA, the CDR3 is TGTGCCAGCAGTCCTACAGGGGGCCATGGCAATCAGCCCCAGCATTTT.

This clone has just a few counts. The V call is TRBV10-1, the J call TRBJ2-7; D uncertain. V gave up 8 bases and J gave up 0 bases, with 14 bases separating them. This CDR3 is built from 14 residues. CDR1 and CDR2 from the germline V gene are WNHNN and SYGVQD (reference sequence). The DNA for the CDR3 is TGCGCCAGCCGTCACACACAAAACTCCTACGAGCAGTACTTC. This encodes CASRHTQNSYEQYF.